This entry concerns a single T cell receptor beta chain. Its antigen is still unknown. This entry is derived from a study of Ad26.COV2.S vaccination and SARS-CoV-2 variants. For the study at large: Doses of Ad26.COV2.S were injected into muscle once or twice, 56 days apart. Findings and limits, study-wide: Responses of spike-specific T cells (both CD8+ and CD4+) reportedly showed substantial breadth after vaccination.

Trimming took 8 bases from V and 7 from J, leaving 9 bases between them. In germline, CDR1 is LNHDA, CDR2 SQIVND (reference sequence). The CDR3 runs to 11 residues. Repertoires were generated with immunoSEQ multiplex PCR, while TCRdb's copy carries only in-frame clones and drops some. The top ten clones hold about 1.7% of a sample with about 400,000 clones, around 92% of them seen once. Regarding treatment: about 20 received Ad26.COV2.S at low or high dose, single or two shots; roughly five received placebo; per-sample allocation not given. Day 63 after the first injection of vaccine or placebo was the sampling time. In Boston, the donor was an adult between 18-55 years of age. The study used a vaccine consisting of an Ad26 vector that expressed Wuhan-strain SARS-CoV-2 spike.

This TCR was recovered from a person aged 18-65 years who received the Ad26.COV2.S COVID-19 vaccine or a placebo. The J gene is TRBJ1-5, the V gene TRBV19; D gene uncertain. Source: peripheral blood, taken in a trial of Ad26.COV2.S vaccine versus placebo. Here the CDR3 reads CASGRLQPQHF. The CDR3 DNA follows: TGTGCCAGTGGGCGGCTCCAGCCCCAGCATTTT.